This T cell receptor beta chain was sequenced for a study of blood T cell repertoires in COVID-19. Germline values: CDR1 SGHTA, CDR2 FQGNSA. The CDR3 is 17 amino acids. Trimming removed 1 base from V and 0 bases from J, with 10 bases in between. Sequencing used immunoSEQ multiplex PCR; TCRdb keeps in-frame clones, though not all of them. This repertoire shows about 250,000 clones, around nine tenths found once; its top ten account for around 3.3%. This clonotype was sampled from a man between 18 and 29 years old with active or convalescent COVID-19. V usage is TRBV7-2 and J usage is TRBJ1-6, with unresolved D. The sample was peripheral blood. The CDR3 spells CASSLDRSSSYNSPLHF. For the CDR3, the DNA is TGTGCCAGCAGCTTAGACAGATCAAGCTCCTATAATTCACCCCTCCACTTT.